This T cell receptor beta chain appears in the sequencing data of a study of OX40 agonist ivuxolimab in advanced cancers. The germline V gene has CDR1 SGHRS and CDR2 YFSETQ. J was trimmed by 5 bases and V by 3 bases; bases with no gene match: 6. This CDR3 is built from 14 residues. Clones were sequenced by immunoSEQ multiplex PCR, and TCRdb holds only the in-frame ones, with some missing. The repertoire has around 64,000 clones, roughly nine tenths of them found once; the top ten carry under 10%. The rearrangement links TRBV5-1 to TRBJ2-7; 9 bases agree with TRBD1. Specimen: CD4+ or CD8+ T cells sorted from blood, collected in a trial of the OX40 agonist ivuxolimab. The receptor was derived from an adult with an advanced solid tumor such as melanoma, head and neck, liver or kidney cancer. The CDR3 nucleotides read TGCGCCAGCAGCTGGGGACAGGGACTCCACGAGCAGTACTTC. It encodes CASSWGQGLHEQYF.